These T cell receptor beta chains were read from a single sample in a study of shared clonotypes between healthy human individuals. Libraries were prepared by immunoSEQ multiplex PCR; TCRdb keeps only in-frame clonotypes and omits some of them. The profile shows around 1.1 million clones, around three quarters of them singletons. Material for sequencing was memory CD4+ T cells from PBMCs. These receptors came from a man aged 18 to 29 in good health. Some clones in this sample may be carry-over from other donors' samples. The CDR3 runs from the conserved cysteine through the conserved F or W. The D gene is left open where the match is weak. Part of the rows lack a size; the others show once, few, many or a class for expanded clones.

. | few | TRBJ1-2 | TRBV2 | CASSAGQNYGYTF | TGTGCCAGCAGCGCAGGACAGAACTATGGCTACACCTTC
. | . | TRBJ1-1 | TRBV5-1 | CASRLSTSEAFF | TGCGCCAGCAGATTGTCCACCTCTGAAGCTTTCTTT
. | . | TRBJ1-2 | TRBV19 | CASSIGQPNYGYTF | TGTGCCAGTAGTATTGGACAGCCTAACTATGGCTACACCTTC
. | . | TRBJ1-2 | TRBV4-1 | CASSQGLTDSNYGYTF | TGCGCCAGCAGCCAAGGCTTGACGGATTCTAACTATGGCTACACCTTC
. | . | TRBJ1-3 | TRBV5-6 | CASSRPTGSGNTIYF | TGTGCCAGCAGCCGCCCCACAGGGTCAGGAAACACCATATATTTT
. | . | TRBJ1-5 | TRBV28 | CASRAHQPQHF | TGTGCCAGCAGGGCACATCAGCCCCAGCATTTT
. | . | TRBJ2-4 | TRBV6-6 | CASSPPSSIAKNIQYF | TGTGCCAGCAGTCCTCCCTCGTCGATAGCCAAAAACATTCAGTACTTC
. | . | TRBJ2-1 | TRBV27 | CASHRVGGNYNEQFF | TGTGCCAGCCACCGGGTGGGGGGCAATTACAATGAGCAGTTCTTC
TRBD2 | . | TRBJ2-1 | TRBV9 | CASSVGLAGGPTYNEQFF | TGTGCCAGCAGCGTAGGACTAGCGGGAGGGCCAACCTACAATGAGCAGTTCTTC
. | . | TRBJ2-5 | TRBV29-1 | CSVEVLETQYF | TGCAGCGTTGAAGTCCTCGAGACCCAGTACTTC
. | . | TRBJ2-7 | TRBV30 | CAWSVARISYEQYF | TGTGCCTGGAGCGTAGCCCGAATCTCCTACGAGCAGTACTTC
TRBD1 | once | TRBJ1-2 | TRBV28 | CASSLPPRQGGLGYTF | TGTGCCAGCAGTTTACCTCCCCGACAGGGGGGTTTGGGCTACACCTTC
. | . | TRBJ2-7 | TRBV2 | CASSERQGYEQYF | TGTGCCAGCAGTGAGCGGCAGGGCTACGAGCAGTACTTC
. | once | TRBJ2-2 | TRBV7-9 | CASSLGAPYTGELFF | TGTGCCAGCAGCTTAGGCGCGCCCTACACCGGGGAGCTGTTTTTT
. | once | TRBJ2-1 | TRBV6-1 | CASSVHADNEQFF | TGTGCCAGCAGTGTCCATGCAGACAATGAGCAGTTCTTC
TRBD2 | . | TRBJ2-1 | TRBV30 | CAWKVAGFDNEQFF | TGTGCCTGGAAAGTAGCGGGCTTCGACAATGAGCAGTTCTTC
. | . | TRBJ2-1 | TRBV5-4 | CASSPDAGRVYNEQFF | TGTGCCAGCAGCCCGGATGCGGGGAGAGTCTACAATGAGCAGTTCTTC
. | once | TRBJ2-6 | TRBV5-1 | CASSLPDSSGANVLTF | TGCGCCAGCAGCTTGCCGGACAGCTCTGGGGCCAACGTCCTGACTTTC
TRBD1 | . | TRBJ1-1 | TRBV19 | CASSRGYRDRRMNTEAFF | TGTGCCAGTAGTAGGGGGTACCGGGACAGGAGGATGAACACTGAAGCTTTCTTT